The clone carrying this T cell receptor beta chain came up many times. Germline assignment: CDR1 LNHDA and CDR2 SQIVND (reference sequence). The CDR3 sequence is 15 residues long. V shed 0 bases and J 4 bases; nucleotides not matched to a gene: 3. These data belong to a study of regulatory T cells in long-lasting Graves disease. The time point denotes: newly diagnosed GD, antithyroid drugs for less than 3 months. From RNA extracted from PBMCs, the TCR library was made. HTBI primers from iRepertoire and Arm-PCR of CDR3 regions yielded the TCR beta libraries. TCRdb re-analysed the multiplex PCR reads in MiXCR, keeping a single row per CDR3 protein. Of a few hundred thousand distinct CDR3 sequences in the sample, 15% to 20% were seen once.

The TCR originated in a female donor with Graves disease. The sample in question was peripheral blood mononuclear cells (PBMCs), obtained at new diagnosis, from a patient treated with antithyroid drugs. This chain joins TRBV19 and TRBJ1-5, with 7 positions matching TRBD1. CDR3: CASSIEGQSNQPQHF. CDR3 coding DNA: TGTGCCAGTAGTATAGAGGGACAGAGTAATCAGCCCCAGCATTTT.